A selection of T cell receptor beta chains follows, all from one sample in a study of long-term antiretroviral therapy in people with HIV. The repertoire was sequenced with immunoSEQ multiplex PCR; TCRdb's copy has only in-frame clones and lacks some. The sample shows tens of thousands of clones, roughly nine tenths of them seen only once. The sequences come from unsorted PBMCs, collected 3.1 years after starting antiretroviral therapy. The receptors shown here come from a young man with HIV. The CDR3 runs from the conserved cysteine through the conserved F or W. The order of the fields is V gene, D gene, J gene, clone size, CDR3 DNA, CDR3 protein. The D gene is left open where the match is weak. Clone size is stated in some rows and not others, as once, few, many or a class when expanded.

TRBV9,.,TRBJ2-1,.,TGTGCCAGCAGCGTAAGACGCCAACCGAGCTCCTACAATGAGCAGTTCTTC,CASSVRRQPSSYNEQFF
TRBV5-6,.,TRBJ2-1,.,TGTGCCAGCAGCTCAGCGCCCGGGACGGGTGGAGTTGAGCAGTTCTTC,CASSSAPGTGGVEQFF
TRBV6-5,.,TRBJ2-7,.,TGTGCCAGCACCCGACGATCAGGGGACTACGAGCAGTACTTC,CASTRRSGDYEQYF
TRBV7-9,.,TRBJ1-1,.,TGTGCCAGCAGCCCCCCGGGGGTTCGCAGCACTGAAGCTTTCTTT,CASSPPGVRSTEAFF
TRBV5-6,.,TRBJ1-5,.,TGTGCCAGCAGCCGGTGGTCTAGCAATCAGCCCCAGCATTTT,CASSRWSSNQPQHF
TRBV6-1,.,TRBJ1-4,.,TGTGCCAGCAGAGCCGGGACGGAGAATGAAAAACTGTTTTTT,CASRAGTENEKLFF
TRBV4-3,.,TRBJ2-7,.,TGCGCCAGCAGCCAAGTGGTCGCGTACCCCCCCTACGAGCAGTACTTC,CASSQVVAYPPYEQYF
TRBV10-3,TRBD1,TRBJ2-2,.,TGTGCCATCAGTGAGTCGGGGTTGGACAGGGCACGAAACGCGAACACCGGGGAGCTGTTTTTT,CAISESGLDRARNANTGELFF
TRBV6-6,.,TRBJ1-2,.,TGTGCCAGCAGTTTCTCCGAGGAGGGCGGCCACTATGGCTACACCTTC,CASSFSEEGGHYGYTF
TRBV7-9,.,TRBJ1-2,.,TGTGCCAGCAGCTTAGAAGTGCTCGAAAGGGGCTACACCTTC,CASSLEVLERGYTF
TRBV4-3,.,TRBJ1-5,.,TGCGCCAGCAGCCAAGATCTCCGGGGAATCGGGCCCCAGCATTTT,CASSQDLRGIGPQHF
TRBV7-8,TRBD1,TRBJ2-7,.,TGTGCCAGCAGCTTACGACAGGGGCCCTCCTACGAGCAGTACTTC,CASSLRQGPSYEQYF
TRBV5-4,TRBD1,TRBJ2-7,.,TGTGCCAGCAGCTGGGGTAGGGGACAGGGGGATGACGAGCAGTACTTC,CASSWGRGQGDDEQYF
TRBV11-3,.,TRBJ2-7,few,TGTGCCAGCAGCTTAGATCCGGGGGCCAGGGAGCAGTACTTC,CASSLDPGAREQYF